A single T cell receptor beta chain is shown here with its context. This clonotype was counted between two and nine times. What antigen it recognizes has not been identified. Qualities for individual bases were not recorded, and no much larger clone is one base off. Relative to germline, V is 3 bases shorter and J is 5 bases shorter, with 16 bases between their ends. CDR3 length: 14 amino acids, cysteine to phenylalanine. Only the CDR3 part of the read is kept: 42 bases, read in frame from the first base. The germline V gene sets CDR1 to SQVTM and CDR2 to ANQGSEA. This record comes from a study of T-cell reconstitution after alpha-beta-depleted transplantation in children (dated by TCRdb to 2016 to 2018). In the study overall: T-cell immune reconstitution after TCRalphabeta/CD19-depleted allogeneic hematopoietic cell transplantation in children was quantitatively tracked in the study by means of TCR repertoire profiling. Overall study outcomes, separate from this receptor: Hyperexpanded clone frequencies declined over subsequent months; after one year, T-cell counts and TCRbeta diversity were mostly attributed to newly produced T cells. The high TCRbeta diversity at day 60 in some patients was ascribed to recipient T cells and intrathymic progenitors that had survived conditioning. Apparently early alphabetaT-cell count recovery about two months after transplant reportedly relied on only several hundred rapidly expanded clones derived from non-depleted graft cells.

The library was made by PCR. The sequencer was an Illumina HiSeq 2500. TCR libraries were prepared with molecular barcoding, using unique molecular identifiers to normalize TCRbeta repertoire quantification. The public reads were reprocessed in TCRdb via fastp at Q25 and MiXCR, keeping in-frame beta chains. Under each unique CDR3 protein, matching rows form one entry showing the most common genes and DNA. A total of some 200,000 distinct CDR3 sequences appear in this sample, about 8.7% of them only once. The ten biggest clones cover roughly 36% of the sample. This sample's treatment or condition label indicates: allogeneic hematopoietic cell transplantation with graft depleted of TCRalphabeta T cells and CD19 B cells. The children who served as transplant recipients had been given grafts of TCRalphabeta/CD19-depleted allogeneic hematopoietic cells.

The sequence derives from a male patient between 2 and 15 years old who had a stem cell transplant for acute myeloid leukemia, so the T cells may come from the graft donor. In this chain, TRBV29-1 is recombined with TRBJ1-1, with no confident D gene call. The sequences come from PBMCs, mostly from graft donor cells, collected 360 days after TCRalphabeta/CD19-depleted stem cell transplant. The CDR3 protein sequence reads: CSVEGQFEVTEAFF. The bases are TGCAGCGTTGAGGGCCAATTCGAGGTGACTGAAGCTTTCTTT.